This T cell receptor beta chain was found in a study of T cells in localized non-small cell lung cancer. To note about this clone: Its specificity is not known.

General study points: Longer overall survival was seen with higher T cell density measured in blood. Adjacent lung had a median about 60 of the 100 largest tumor clones.

Method: immunoSEQ multiplex PCR; TCRdb's copy keeps in-frame clones and lacks some. The sample gives under 55,000 clones, over 75% of which show up once; about 10% is in the top ten. Looked up from germline, CDR1 is SGHVS and CDR2 is FNYEAQ. Trimming removed 8 bases from V and 7 bases from J, with 24 bases in between. The CDR3 is made up of 16 amino acids. This TCR derives from a woman between 35 and 70 years old with stage II lung adenocarcinoma. This specimen was PBMCs, taken before any cancer treatment. The V and J genes are TRBV7-6 and TRBJ1-5, with D possibly TRBD1 on 6 matching bases. CDR3 in amino acids: CASLSPRGRGVQPQHF. DNA of the CDR3: TGTGCCAGCTTGTCTCCGAGGGGCAGGGGAGTACAGCCCCAGCATTTT.